This paragraph reports one TCR beta chain. Its antigen remains unknown. Distinct nucleotide sequences in the sample also encode this CDR3. The data originate from a study of OX40 agonist ivuxolimab in advanced cancers. Germline CDR1 reads SGDLS; CDR2 reads YYNGEE. The CDR3 loop spans 13 amino acids. V was pared by 3 bases and J by 2 bases, with 5 bases between. Broader study findings: Average numbers of expanded clones were greater in CD8+ T cells than in CD4+.

Assay: immunoSEQ multiplex PCR; the TCRdb copy retains only in-frame clones and omits some. Here the sample spans roughly 60,000 clones, 85% to 95% being singletons. The source is an adult with an advanced solid tumor such as melanoma, head and neck, liver or kidney cancer. Sequenced here: CD4+ or CD8+ T cells sorted from blood, sampled in a trial of the OX40 agonist ivuxolimab. The chain recombines TRBV9 with TRBJ2-2; D is uncertain. CDR3 sequence reads: CASSAPNTGELFF. CDR3 nucleotides: TGTGCCAGCAGCGCCCCAAACACCGGGGAGCTGTTTTTT.